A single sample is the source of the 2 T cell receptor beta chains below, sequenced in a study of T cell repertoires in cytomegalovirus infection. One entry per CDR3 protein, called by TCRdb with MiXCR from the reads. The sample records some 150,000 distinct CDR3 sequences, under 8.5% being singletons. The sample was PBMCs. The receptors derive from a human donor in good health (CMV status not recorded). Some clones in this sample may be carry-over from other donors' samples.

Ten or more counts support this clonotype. The CDR3 here is CSAKGITRTGVFYNEQFF. CDR3 coding DNA: TGCAGTGCTAAAGGAATTACACGGACAGGGGTTTTCTACAATGAGCAGTTCTTC. V gene TRBV20-1 combines with J gene TRBJ2-1; 9 positions agree with TRBD1. The CDR3 consists of 18 residues. V was clipped by 4 bases and J by 3 bases; unmatched bases: 16. Germline CDR1 and CDR2: DFQATT and SNEGSKA (reference sequence).

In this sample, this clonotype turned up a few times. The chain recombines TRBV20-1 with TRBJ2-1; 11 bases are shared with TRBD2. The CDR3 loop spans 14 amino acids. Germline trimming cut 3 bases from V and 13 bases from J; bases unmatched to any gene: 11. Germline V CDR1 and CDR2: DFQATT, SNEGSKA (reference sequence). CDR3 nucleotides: TGCAGTGCTAGTGTTAGCGGGGGGGCACCGAACCAGTTCTTC. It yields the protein CSASVSGGAPNQFF.